Listed here are 18 T cell receptor beta chains from one sample, sequenced in a study of PD-1 blockade in mismatch repair-deficient tumors. Profiled with immunoSEQ multiplex PCR; TCRdb holds only in-frame clones, not every one. This table holds 15,000 or so clones, roughly 88% found once. Sample: PBMCs, taken about 15 weeks after starting pembrolizumab. The receptors shown here come from an adult with mismatch repair-deficient cancer.

The V call is TRBV27, the J call TRBJ2-2; the match to TRBD2 covers 11 bases. Per germline, CDR1 MNHEY and CDR2 SMNVEV (reference sequence). The junction had 19 bases not matched to a gene; V was cut back by 4 bases and J by 6 bases. The CDR3 has 20 amino acids. CDR3 DNA: TGTGCCAGCAGTTCCATAGCGGGAGGGCCAAGCCCCACCTGGTCCGGGGAGCTGTTTTTT. It specifies CASSSIAGGPSPTWSGELFF.

This clone has just a few counts. The V gene is TRBV5-4, the J gene TRBJ1-3; no reliable D call. Germline V lookup: CDR1 SGHNT, CDR2 YYREEE (reference sequence). The V end was cut by 4 bases, the J end by 2 bases, with 13 bases between. The CDR3 has 15 amino acids. CDR3 sequence: CASSRAGGPGNTIYF. CDR3 in DNA: TGTGCCAGCAGCCGCGCTGGAGGGCCTGGAAACACCATATATTTT.

This chain connects TRBV19 to TRBJ1-6; the match to TRBD1 covers 9 bases. The ends lost 6 bases at V and 8 bases at J; junction bases unmatched: 11. From germline, CDR1 is LNHDA and CDR2 SQIVND (reference sequence). This CDR3 spans 16 amino acids. CDR3 in DNA: TGTGCCAGTAGCAAGACCGGGACAGGGTCCTATTCACCCCTCCACTTT. Amino acids: CASSKTGTGSYSPLHF.

J is TRBJ2-3 and V is TRBV6-1, with TRBD2 identical over 9 bases. The junction had 2 bases not matched to a gene; V was cut back by 0 bases and J by 4 bases. The CDR3 covers 15 residues. Per the germline V gene, CDR1 is MNHNS and CDR2 is SASEGT. In nucleotides, the CDR3 is TGTGCCAGCAGTGAAGCTAGCGGGAGCCCAGATACGCAGTATTTT. The encoded protein is CASSEASGSPDTQYF.

This rearrangement joins TRBV27 to TRBJ2-1; 7 bases map to TRBD2. Germline CDR1 and CDR2: MNHEY and SMNVEV (reference sequence). This CDR3 has 16 residues. The V and J ends lost 1 base and 2 bases, in that order; junction bases with no gene match: 5. In nucleotides, the CDR3 is TGTGCCAGCAGTTTATTCCGGCGGGAGACCTACAATGAGCAGTTCTTC. Its translation: CASSLFRRETYNEQFF.

This sequence joins TRBV6-5 and TRBJ1-5; TRBD1 aligns across 10 bases. V lost 6 bases to trimming and J lost 0 bases; unmatched junction nucleotides: 2. The CDR3 runs 15 residues. Per germline, CDR1 MNHEY and CDR2 SVGAGI. In DNA, the CDR3 is TGTGCCAGCAGCCGGGACAGGGGTAGCAATCAGCCCCAGCATTTT. Its protein is CASSRDRGSNQPQHF.

CDR3 amino acids: CASSALPGYGYTF. The CDR3 DNA reads TGTGCCAGCAGCGCCCTCCCGGGCTATGGCTACACCTTC. The chain is built from TRBV9 and TRBJ1-2; no definite D call. The CDR3 has 13 amino acids. Trimming removed 3 bases from V and 4 bases from J, with 10 bases in between. Per germline, CDR1 SGDLS and CDR2 YYNGEE.

The J gene is TRBJ2-3, the V gene TRBV18; 8 bases map to TRBD1. With V trimmed by 3 bases and J by 11 bases, 7 bases remained unmatched. The CDR3 length is 13 residues. The germline gives CDR1 KGHSH, CDR2 LQKENI. The CDR3, as DNA: TGTGCCAGCTCACCTGTACAGGGGGAGGTGCAGTATTTT. Protein product: CASSPVQGEVQYF.

The chain is built from TRBV30 and TRBJ1-1; TRBD1 aligns across 7 bases. V shed 0 bases and J 7 bases; nucleotides not matched to a gene: 8. The CDR3 covers 14 residues. CDR1 and CDR2 (germline): GTSNPN, SVGIG (reference sequence). CDR3 amino acids: CAWSVEGAAGEAFF. The CDR3 coding sequence is TGTGCCTGGAGTGTAGAGGGGGCGGCTGGTGAAGCTTTCTTT.

V usage is TRBV30 and J usage is TRBJ1-2; 10 nucleotides match TRBD1. Looked up from germline, CDR1 is GTSNPN and CDR2 is SVGIG (reference sequence). The CDR3 loop spans 16 amino acids. J gave up 1 base and V 1 base, and 6 bases lay outside the gene matches. CDR3 bases: TGTGCCTGGAGTGACAAGGGGGACAGGGGTAACTATGGCTACACCTTC. It is translated as CAWSDKGDRGNYGYTF.

The chain is built from TRBV7-9 and TRBJ1-3; D might be TRBD1 (5 bases). In germline, CDR1 is SEHNR, CDR2 FQNEAQ (reference sequence). This CDR3 spans 14 amino acids. The ends were cut back, 5 bases at V and 6 bases at J, with 14 bases in the middle. In DNA, the CDR3 is TGTGCCAGCAGCCCCCGGGGGGTTGCAAACACCATATATTTT. Encoded protein: CASSPRGVANTIYF.

The rearrangement uses TRBV19 and TRBJ1-2; 10 bases line up with TRBD1. The J segment lost 4 bases and the V segment lost 6 bases, leaving 14 bases of the junction unmatched. Germline CDR1 and CDR2: LNHDA and SQIVND (reference sequence). The CDR3 is made up of 17 amino acids. DNA for the CDR3: TGTGCCAGTAGCCTACTCCCCGGGACAGGGGTCCTCTATGGCTACACCTTC. Its protein product is CASSLLPGTGVLYGYTF.

V is TRBV15 and J is TRBJ2-1, with D possibly being TRBD2 (6 bases). V was trimmed by 1 base and J by 2 bases, leaving 9 bases between them. The CDR3 loop spans 15 amino acids. Germline V gives CDR1 LNHNV, CDR2 YYDKDF (reference sequence). CDR3 sequence reads: CATSRARTTYNEQFF. The CDR3 nucleotides are TGTGCCACCAGCAGAGCTAGGACTACCTACAATGAGCAGTTCTTC.

The chain is built from TRBV2 and TRBJ2-7; 11 bases match TRBD1. Trimming took 2 bases from V and 5 from J; bases not matched to a gene: 8. CDR3 size: 16 residues. Germline V gene sequence: CDR1 SNHLY, CDR2 FYNNEI. CDR3 amino acids: CASSEQSRTGGHEQYF. For the CDR3, the DNA is TGTGCCAGCAGTGAACAATCGCGGACAGGGGGCCACGAGCAGTACTTC.

The chain is built from TRBV5-1 and TRBJ2-2; no reliable D call. Trimming pared 0 bases from V and 5 bases from J, leaving 5 bases between. This CDR3 region has 13 residues. Germline loops: CDR1 SGHRS, CDR2 YFSETQ. The DNA of the CDR3 is TGCGCCAGCAGCTTGGAACTAACCGGGGAGCTGTTTTTT. This translates into CASSLELTGELFF.

This clone showed up just once. CDR3: CASSTGLNQPQHF. The CDR3 bases are TGTGCCAGCTCCACCGGACTGAATCAGCCCCAGCATTTT. This chain joins TRBV5-8 and TRBJ1-5, with no clear D. Per the germline V gene, CDR1 is SGHTS and CDR2 is YDEGEE. V gave up 7 bases and J gave up 4 bases, with 12 bases separating them. The CDR3 runs 13 residues.

This clone was seen once. The chain joins TRBV11-3 to TRBJ2-2; 8 bases match TRBD2. This CDR3 has 14 residues. Unmatched junction bases numbered 6, after V lost 6 bases and J lost 6 bases. Germline CDR1 reads SGHNT; CDR2 reads YENEEA. CDR3 DNA sequence: TGTGCCAGCAGTTCGGGACTAGGCGCCGGGGAGCTGTTTTTT. Amino acids: CASSSGLGAGELFF.

The chain is built from TRBV29-1 and TRBJ2-7; possibly TRBD2 for D (6 bases). Germline-derived CDR1 and CDR2 are SQVTM and ANQGSEA. The V and J ends lost 6 bases and 4 bases respectively, with 22 bases between them. This CDR3 contains 15 residues. CDR3: CSVWGDGGARYEQYF. The CDR3 DNA follows: TGCAGCGTCTGGGGGGACGGAGGGGCTCGTTACGAGCAGTACTTC.